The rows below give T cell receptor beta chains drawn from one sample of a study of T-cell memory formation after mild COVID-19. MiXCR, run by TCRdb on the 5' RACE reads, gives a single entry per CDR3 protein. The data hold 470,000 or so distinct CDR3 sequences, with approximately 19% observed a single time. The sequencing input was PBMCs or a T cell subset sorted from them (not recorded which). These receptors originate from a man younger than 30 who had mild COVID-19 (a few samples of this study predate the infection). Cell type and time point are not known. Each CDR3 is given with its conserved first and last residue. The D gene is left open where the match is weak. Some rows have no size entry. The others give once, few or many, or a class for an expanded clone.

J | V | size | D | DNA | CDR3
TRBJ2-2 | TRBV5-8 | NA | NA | TGTGCCAGCAGCTTCCCGACTAGGCACGCCGGGGAGCTGTTTTTT | CASSFPTRHAGELFF
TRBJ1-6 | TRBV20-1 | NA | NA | TGCAGTGCCCCCGGGACTTATAATTCACCCCTCCACTTT | CSAPGTYNSPLHF
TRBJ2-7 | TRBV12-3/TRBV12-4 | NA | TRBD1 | TGTGCCAGCAGCCCGGTAGGAGTCGGGACAGTTTCCTACGAGCAGTACTTC | CASSPVGVGTVSYEQYF
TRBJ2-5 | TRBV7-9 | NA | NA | TGTGCCAGCAGCCAGTCAGGTCAAGAGACCCAGTACTTC | CASSQSGQETQYF
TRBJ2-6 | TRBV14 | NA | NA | TGTGCCAGCAGCCATCTCGGGGCCAACGTCCTGACTTTC | CASSHLGANVLTF
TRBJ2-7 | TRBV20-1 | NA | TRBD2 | TGCAGTGCTACGGGGGGGCTCTACGAGCAGTACTTC | CSATGGLYEQYF
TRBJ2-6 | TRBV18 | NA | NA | TGTGCCAGCTCACCGAGGGCAGCGACCTCTGGGGCCAACGTCCTGACTTTC | CASSPRAATSGANVLTF
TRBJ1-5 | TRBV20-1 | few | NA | TGCAGTGCTAGACAGGACTACAATCAGCCCCAGCATTTT | CSARQDYNQPQHF
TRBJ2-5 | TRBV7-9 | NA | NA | TGTGCCAGCAGCGATTTTATACAAGAGACCCAGTACTTC | CASSDFIQETQYF
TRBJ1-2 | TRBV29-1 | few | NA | TGCAGCGTCACCCACAGAGCTTGGGGCTACACCTTC | CSVTHRAWGYTF
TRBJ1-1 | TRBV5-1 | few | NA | TGCGCCAGCCACAGGGAGAACACTGAAGCTTTCTTT | CASHRENTEAFF
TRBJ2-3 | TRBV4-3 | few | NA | TGCGCCAGCAGCCATGCCGGAACTTATAGCACAGATACGCAGTATTTT | CASSHAGTYSTDTQYF
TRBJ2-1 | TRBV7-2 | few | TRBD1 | TGTGCCAGCAGCTCCGTAGGGGGGACAGGGACATACAATGAGCAGTTCTTC | CASSSVGGTGTYNEQFF
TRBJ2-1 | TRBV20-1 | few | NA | TGCAGTGCTAGGAGGCGGGGAAGCTCCTACAATGAGCAGTTCTTC | CSARRRGSSYNEQFF
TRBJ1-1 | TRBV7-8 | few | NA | TGTGCCAGCAGCTTAGCAGCAGGATACACTGAAGCTTTCTTT | CASSLAAGYTEAFF
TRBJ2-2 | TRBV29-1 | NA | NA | TGCAGCGTTCAGGACAGAGCGAACACCGGGGAGCTGTTTTTT | CSVQDRANTGELFF
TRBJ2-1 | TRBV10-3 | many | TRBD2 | TGTGCCATCAGACGGACTAGCGGGGAGAGCTCCTACAATGAGCAGTTCTTC | CAIRRTSGESSYNEQFF
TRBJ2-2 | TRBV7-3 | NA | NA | TGTGCCAGCAGCTTATTTAGAGGGAACACCGGGGAGCTGTTTTTT | CASSLFRGNTGELFF
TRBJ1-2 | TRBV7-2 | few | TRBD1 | TGTGCCAGCAGCCAACAACCGGGACAGGGATCGTTCGGCTACACCTTC | CASSQQPGQGSFGYTF
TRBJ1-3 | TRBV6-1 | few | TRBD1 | TGTGCCAGCAGTGACAGGGGGGATTTCCACTCTGGAAACACCATATATTTT | CASSDRGDFHSGNTIYF
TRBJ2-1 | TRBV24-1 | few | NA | TGTGCCACCAGTGATTCACAGGGATGGAGCAACAATGAGCAGTTCTTC | CATSDSQGWSNNEQFF
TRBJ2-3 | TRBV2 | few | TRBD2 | TGTGCCAGCAACTTAGCGGGGCCCCGATCCACAGATACGCAGTATTTT | CASNLAGPRSTDTQYF
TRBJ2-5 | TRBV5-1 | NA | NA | TGCGCGAGTGGGCCTACCCAAGAGACCCAGTACTTC | CASGPTQETQYF
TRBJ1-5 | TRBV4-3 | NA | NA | TGCGCCAGCAGCCACGGACTAGGGAATCAGCCCCAGCATTTT | CASSHGLGNQPQHF
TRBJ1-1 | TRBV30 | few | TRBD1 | TGTGCCTGGACTATGGGGACAGCTGAAGCTTTCTTT | CAWTMGTAEAFF